The 17 T cell receptor beta chains given below trace back to one sample, sequenced in a study of blood T cells in healthy people across ages. Combining a sample-barcoded 5' primer with a J-beta primer mix, a second PCR ran for about 6 to 11 cycles. One entry per CDR3 protein results from TCRdb running MiXCR on the 5' RACE reads. The sample has under 2 million distinct CDR3 sequences, roughly a third seen once. What was sequenced was blood. These receptors all stem from a woman aged 25 to 39 in good health.

The chain recombines TRBV28 with TRBJ1-1; D is undetermined. This CDR3 is 16 amino acids long. The V end was cut by 1 base, the J end by 6 bases, with 18 bases between. CDR1 and CDR2 from the germline V gene are MDHEN and SYDVKM. The DNA for the CDR3 is TGTGCCAGCAGTTTATCCCTCTTCGTGTCCGTCGCTGAAGCTTTCTTT. Amino acids: CASSLSLFVSVAEAFF. Looking up the rest from reference TRBV28 and TRBJ1-1 gives the full variable domain: DVKVTQSSRYLVKRTGEKVFLECVQDMDHENMFWYRQDPGLGLRLIYFSYDVKMKEKGDIPEGYSVSREKKERFSLILESASTNQTSMYLCASSLSLFVSVAEAFFGQGTRLTVV.

The chain combines TRBV12-3 or TRBV12-4 with TRBJ2-1, with 9 bases lining up with TRBD2. The length of the CDR3 is 20 residues. The V and J ends lost 4 bases and 3 bases, in that order; junction bases with no gene match: 19. The CDR3 reads CASSSWGTSPTSGIYNEQFF. CDR3 nucleotide sequence: TGTGCCAGCAGTTCCTGGGGGACTAGCCCGACCAGTGGGATCTACAATGAGCAGTTCTTC.

This clonotype was recorded a few times. V is TRBV4-1 and J is TRBJ1-5; a possible D gene is TRBD1 (6 bases). This CDR3 comprises 17 residues. The V gene's germline CDR1 is MGHRA and CDR2 YSYEKL. Between the trimmed V and J ends, which lost 5 bases and 2 bases, there was a span of 19 bases. The CDR3 nucleotides are TGCGCCAGCAGCTCAGGGGTTCTCGGGATGGGCAATCAGCCCCAGCATTTT. This gives the protein CASSSGVLGMGNQPQHF.

The CDR3 coding sequence is TGTGCCAGCAGTTCTATCCTTAATACGCAGTATTTT. Translated: CASSSILNTQYF. This rearrangement joins TRBV28 to TRBJ2-3; no firm D call. Trimming cost V 4 bases and J 7 bases, with 9 bases left between them. Germline V gives CDR1 MDHEN, CDR2 SYDVKM. There are 12 residues in the CDR3.

This clonotype was seen a few times. The rearrangement links TRBV27 to TRBJ2-2; TRBD1 or TRBD2 may be the D gene (5 bases each). Germline assignment: CDR1 MNHEY and CDR2 SMNVEV (reference sequence). The CDR3 is made up of 21 amino acids. V lost 1 base, J lost 2 bases, and 26 bases lay in between. CDR3 in amino acids: CASSLLVGGSFEQPNTGELFF. Here the CDR3 DNA reads TGTGCCAGCAGTTTATTGGTTGGGGGTAGTTTTGAACAGCCTAACACCGGGGAGCTGTTTTTT.

This clonotype has more than one count but fewer than ten. V is TRBV9 and J is TRBJ2-3, with 9 positions matching TRBD1. V lost 4 bases, J lost 5 bases, and 8 bases stayed unmatched. The CDR3 extends over 15 amino acids. Germline V CDR1 and CDR2: SGDLS, YYNGEE. This chain's CDR3 is CASSKTGGRIDTQYF. CDR3 nucleotides: TGTGCCAGCAGCAAAACAGGGGGCCGTATAGATACGCAGTATTTT. Using reference TRBV9 and TRBJ2-3 for the parts outside the CDR3, the full variable domain is DSGVTQTPKHLITATGQRVTLRCSPRSGDLSVYWYQQSLDQGLQFLIQYYNGEERAKGNILERFSAQQFPDLHSELNLSSLELGDSALYFCASSKTGGRIDTQYFGPGTRLTVL.

The genes are TRBV12-3 or TRBV12-4 and TRBJ1-5; 7 positions match TRBD1. Trimming took 5 bases from V and 2 from J; bases not matched to a gene: 9. This CDR3 has 16 amino acids. The CDR3 reads CASSGTESYRNQPQHF. As DNA, the CDR3 is TGTGCCAGCAGTGGGACAGAGAGCTATCGCAATCAGCCCCAGCATTTT.

CDR3 in DNA: TGTGCCAGCAGCCAAGAACGGTGGTTGGGTCAGCCGTACACCTTC. It translates to CASSQERWLGQPYTF. This sequence joins TRBV3-1 and TRBJ1-2; D is undetermined. The CDR3 extends over 15 amino acids. The germline CDR1 and CDR2 sequences are LGHDT and YNNKEL (reference sequence). Trimming shortened V by 0 bases and J by 11 bases, and 19 bases separated the two germline ends.

The table lists this clonotype with a count of one. The chain recombines TRBV20-1 with TRBJ2-1; no clear D. Trimming cost V 7 bases and J 7 bases, with 23 bases left between them. This CDR3 is built from 15 residues. Germline CDR1 reads DFQATT; CDR2 reads SNEGSKA (reference sequence). This CDR3 reads CSDVYNTAGPNEQFF. CDR3 coding DNA: TGCAGTGACGTCTATAACACGGCCGGGCCTAATGAGCAGTTCTTC.

This clonotype came up a few times. The rearrangement links TRBV2 to TRBJ2-7, with 7 bases fitting TRBD1. V was clipped by 7 bases and J by 2 bases; unmatched bases: 8. The germline V gene encodes CDR1 SNHLY and CDR2 FYNNEI. The CDR3 totals 14 residues. The CDR3 sequence: CASMVRGQTYEQYF. The CDR3 coding sequence is TGTGCCAGCATGGTTAGGGGACAGACCTACGAGCAGTACTTC.

This clonotype came up many times. The V gene is TRBV29-1, the J gene TRBJ2-7; tentative D call: TRBD2 (6 bases). Deletions cut 3 bases from V and 3 bases from J, with 12 bases between. The CDR3 loop spans 13 amino acids. Germline V gives CDR1 SQVTM, CDR2 ANQGSEA. The CDR3 DNA is TGCAGCGTTGACGAGGGAGGTAGCTACGAGCAGTACTTC. Its translation is CSVDEGGSYEQYF.

CDR3 DNA: TGTGCCAGCAGCTTGTCACTCGGGGCGGGTGAGCAGTACTTC. This translates into CASSLSLGAGEQYF. This sequence joins TRBV5-4 and TRBJ2-7, with D possibly called TRBD1 or TRBD2 (5 bases each). The germline CDR1 and CDR2 sequences are SGHNT and YYREEE (reference sequence). The V end was cut by 1 base, the J end by 7 bases, with 15 bases between. The CDR3 extends over 14 amino acids.

Here the CDR3 reads CASSGGQGAMETQYF. The CDR3 DNA is TGCGCCAGCAGCGGAGGACAGGGGGCCATGGAGACCCAGTACTTC. The chain recombines TRBV5-1 with TRBJ2-5; 11 bases are shared with TRBD1. This CDR3 region has 15 residues. Germline V gene lookup returns CDR1 SGHRS and CDR2 YFSETQ. V dropped 4 bases and J dropped 5; count of bases not matched to a gene: 7. The full variable domain, rest sourced from reference TRBV5-1 and TRBJ2-5, is KAGVTQTPRYLIKTRGQQVTLSCSPISGHRSVSWYQQTPGQGLQFLFEYFSETQRNKGNFPGRFSGRQFSNSRSEMNVSTLELGDSALYLCASSGGQGAMETQYFGPGTRLLVL.

The sample holds a few counts of this clonotype. This chain connects TRBV7-9 to TRBJ2-5, with D perhaps given as TRBD1 or TRBD2 (5 bases each). The germline V gene encodes CDR1 SEHNR and CDR2 FQNEAQ (reference sequence). Between the trimmed V and J ends, which lost 1 base and 5 bases, there was a span of 20 bases. The CDR3 is 17 amino acids. CDR3 sequence reads: CASSLDHPGRVGETQYF. CDR3 in DNA: TGTGCCAGCAGCTTAGACCATCCAGGGAGAGTAGGGGAGACCCAGTACTTC. The whole variable domain, remainder taken from reference TRBV7-9 and TRBJ2-5, is DTGVSQNPRHKITKRGQNVTFRCDPISEHNRLYWYRQTLGQGPEFLTYFQNEAQLEKSRLLSDRFSAERPKGSFSTLEIQRTEQGDSAMYLCASSLDHPGRVGETQYFGPGTRLLVL.

This clonotype was picked up a small number of times. The chain carries TRBV7-9 and TRBJ2-1; D is possibly TRBD2 (6 bases). The length of the CDR3 is 14 residues. V was clipped by 10 bases and J by 4 bases, with 17 bases between them. Germline-derived CDR1 and CDR2 are SEHNR and FQNEAQ (reference sequence). The CDR3 DNA reads as TGTGCCACCGCCTCCGGGGGTATTTACAATGAGCAGTTCTTC. It translates to CATASGGIYNEQFF.

The rearrangement uses TRBV5-6 and TRBJ2-1; 8 nucleotides line up with TRBD2. The V and J ends lost 4 bases and 4 bases, in that order; junction bases with no gene match: 10. The CDR3 is made up of 16 amino acids. Germline CDR1 is SGHDT and CDR2 is YYEEEE. The CDR3 DNA sequence: TGTGCCAGCAGCCGCCCGCTTAGCGGGGAATACAATGAGCAGTTCTTC. Residues: CASSRPLSGEYNEQFF.

The chain is built from TRBV27 and TRBJ2-1; D possibly uses TRBD1 or TRBD2 (5 bases each). V was cut by 8 bases and J by 8 bases, with 16 bases left in between. Per germline, CDR1 MNHEY and CDR2 SMNVEV (reference sequence). The CDR3 is 13 residues long. CDR3 in amino acids: CASGHGLGDEQFF. The CDR3, as DNA: TGTGCCAGCGGACACGGACTGGGGGATGAGCAGTTCTTC.